This TCR beta chain was sequenced in a study of cytomegalovirus exposure and HLA in healthy donors. The PCR was carried out with 60 Vbeta primers and 13 Jbeta primers. Profiled with immunoSEQ multiplex PCR; TCRdb holds only in-frame clones, not every one. Of roughly 93,000 clones listed, roughly 76% were seen once; the top ten hold approximately 9.2%. This clone was observed a handful of times. The antigen is unknown. Study-level results: Common viral pathogens seemed to be connected with several of the most significant clusters, according to a later analysis. An analysis that was carried out later associated fewer than 20,000 TCR beta sequences with HLA alleles at 0.05 false discovery rate. According to the study, some 160 TCR beta chains were cytomegalovirus-associated.

V was trimmed by 3 bases and J by 4 bases, leaving 15 bases between them. Germline loops: CDR1 LGHNA, CDR2 YSLEER. CDR3 length equals 16 residues. The chain is built from TRBV4-3 and TRBJ1-4; TRBD1 is a possible D gene (5 bases). Sequencing was carried out using PBMCs. This receptor was identified in a human donor in good health. The CDR3 DNA is TGCGCCAGCAGCCAGGGACTGGGGAGGGGTAATGAAAAACTGTTTTTT. Translating it yields CASSQGLGRGNEKLFF.